This T cell receptor (beta chain) derives from a study of blood T cell repertoires in COVID-19. Study at large: The origin of the acute and convalescent COVID-19 samples was the United States, Italy and Spain. PBMCs, B-cell-depleted T cells, or T cells were the source of the cDNA or gDNA that made up the material.

Germline CDR1 reads MDHEN; CDR2 reads SYDVKM. There are 13 residues in the CDR3. The V gene lost 4 bases and the J gene lost 8 bases, with 14 bases spanning the gap. Source study methods: The assay estimated nucleated cells by amplifying reference gene primers. Repertoires were generated with immunoSEQ multiplex PCR, while TCRdb's copy carries only in-frame clones and drops some. The V and J calls and clone size were taken over from that table, and D and trimming were inferred from the DNA. The table has under 250,000 clones, about nine tenths seen once. The TCR comes from a man aged 60 to 75 who had recovered from COVID-19. The chain employs TRBV28 and TRBJ1-2; no clear D. Sequenced material: peripheral blood. CDR3 amino acids: CASSSSLLEGYTF. As DNA, the CDR3 is TGTGCCAGCAGTTCCTCACTCCTGGAGGGCTACACCTTC.